These 19 T cell receptor beta chains were sequenced from one sample in a study of CD8 T cells in ankylosing spondylitis. Each CDR3 protein gets one entry after TCRdb re-called the 5' RACE reads with MiXCR. The table records nearly 350,000 distinct CDR3 sequences, roughly 15% of them present only once. The sample taken for sequencing was blood, either unsorted or a sorted T cell fraction (not recorded which). Receptors originate from a male donor with ankylosing spondylitis or in good health (not recorded which).

This clonotype was seen many times. The CDR3 DNA sequence: TGTGCCAGCAGTTATGTGGCCCCGCCATCCACCATATATTTT. Translated, it gives CASSYVAPPSTIYF. The rearrangement uses TRBV6-5 and TRBJ1-3; the D is unclear. This CDR3 region has 14 residues. In germline, CDR1 is MNHEY, CDR2 SVGAGI. Between the trimmed V and J ends, which lost 3 bases and 9 bases, there was a span of 15 bases.

The V and J genes are TRBV6-5 and TRBJ2-1; 13 nucleotides align to TRBD2. J gave up 7 bases and V 0 bases, and 12 bases lay outside the gene matches. The CDR3 totals 19 residues. Looked up from germline, CDR1 is MNHEY and CDR2 is SVGAGI. The CDR3: CASSYSPLTSGRLSNEQFF. The DNA of the CDR3 is TGTGCCAGCAGTTACTCGCCTCTGACTAGCGGGAGGCTGAGTAATGAGCAGTTCTTC.

This clonotype was counted a few times. As DNA, the CDR3 is TGTGCCAGCAGTGAACGTCGGGCAGGAGTCGGTGAGCAGTTCTTC. Its translation: CASSERRAGVGEQFF. The rearrangement uses TRBV2 and TRBJ2-1; D unclear. Germline CDR1 is SNHLY and CDR2 is FYNNEI. The CDR3 is 15 amino acids. V gave up 2 bases and J gave up 9 bases, with 17 bases separating them.

The rearrangement links TRBV7-9 to TRBJ2-2; 7 positions agree with TRBD2. Germline trimming cut 3 bases from V and 5 bases from J; bases unmatched to any gene: 3. This CDR3 has 14 amino acids. The germline gives CDR1 SEHNR, CDR2 FQNEAQ (reference sequence). The CDR3 DNA reads TGTGCCAGCAGCTTGGCGGGGGTTACCGGGGAGCTGTTTTTT. Its translation is CASSLAGVTGELFF.

This chain's CDR3 is CASSVSHSSGNTIYF. The CDR3 region has the DNA TGTGCCAGCAGCGTGAGCCACTCCTCTGGAAACACCATATATTTT. This rearrangement joins TRBV7-2 to TRBJ1-3; D not resolved. The CDR3 runs to 15 residues. Per the germline V gene, CDR1 is SGHTA and CDR2 is FQGNSA. Trimming left V 5 bases short and J 0 bases short, with 11 bases between.

This clonotype was recorded many times. The J gene is TRBJ1-2, the V gene TRBV12-3 or TRBV12-4, with D possibly TRBD1 on 6 matching bases. The length of the CDR3 is 15 residues. The ends were cut back, 3 bases at V and 3 bases at J, with 14 bases in the middle. DNA of the CDR3: TGTGCCAGCAGTTTCAAGGGGGGGTGGGACTATGGCTACACCTTC. Translation gives CASSFKGGWDYGYTF.

The sample holds a few counts of this clonotype. The chain uses TRBV6-5 and TRBJ2-5, with D maybe TRBD1 (6 bases). CDR1 is MNHEY and CDR2 is SVGAGI in the germline V gene. The V end lost 0 bases, the J end lost 5 bases, and 13 bases lay between the germline ends. CDR3 length equals 15 residues. In DNA, the CDR3 is TGTGCCAGCAGTTACTCGGGGCAGGACAGCGAGACCCAGTACTTC. This codes for CASSYSGQDSETQYF.

The CDR3 here is CAISESVGTQETQYF. Here the CDR3 DNA reads TGTGCCATCAGTGAGTCGGTAGGGACTCAAGAGACCCAGTACTTC. The chain carries TRBV10-3 and TRBJ2-5; the D gene is possibly TRBD2 (6 bases). V shed 0 bases and J shed 2 bases, with 10 bases lying between them. The V gene's germline CDR1 is ENHRY and CDR2 SYGVKD. The CDR3 is 15 residues long.

The chain uses TRBV2 and TRBJ2-3, with 12 nucleotides matching TRBD2. The CDR3 sequence is 14 residues long. Germline-derived CDR1 and CDR2 are SNHLY and FYNNEI. V was clipped by 4 bases and J by 4 bases; unmatched bases: 0. The CDR3 sequence is CASSASGGADTQYF. CDR3 DNA sequence: TGTGCCAGCAGTGCTAGCGGGGGGGCAGATACGCAGTATTTT.

This chain links TRBV3-1 with TRBJ2-7; no firm D call. Germline values: CDR1 LGHDT, CDR2 YNNKEL (reference sequence). The germline V and J ends were trimmed by 1 base and 0 bases, with 13 bases remaining between them. The CDR3 sequence is 16 residues long. The CDR3 spells CASSQVSGRSSYEQYF. In DNA form, the CDR3 reads TGTGCCAGCAGCCAAGTTTCTGGCAGGAGCTCCTACGAGCAGTACTTC.

This clonotype was counted ten times or more. The rearrangement joins TRBV7-9 to TRBJ1-1; possible D gene TRBD1, 6 bases. Trimming took 4 bases from V and 8 from J, leaving 8 bases between them. Germline assignment: CDR1 SEHNR and CDR2 FQNEAQ (reference sequence). The CDR3 covers 11 residues. CDR3 DNA: TGTGCCAGCAGCTACAGGGCGGAAGCTTTCTTT. This sequence encodes CASSYRAEAFF.

The V call is TRBV20-1, the J call TRBJ2-7, with 8 bases lining up with TRBD2. This CDR3 contains 14 residues. In germline, CDR1 is DFQATT, CDR2 SNEGSKA (reference sequence). J was trimmed by 4 bases and V by 6 bases; bases with no gene match: 11. CDR3 residues: CSAPSNRGGYEQYF. The CDR3 DNA follows: TGCAGTGCCCCCTCCAACCGGGGGGGGTACGAGCAGTACTTC.

This rearrangement joins TRBV4-1 to TRBJ2-3; tentative D call: TRBD1 (6 bases). Looked up from germline, CDR1 is MGHRA and CDR2 is YSYEKL. V gave up 1 base and J gave up 5 bases, with 10 bases separating them. The CDR3 has 14 residues. CDR3 nucleotide sequence: TGCGCCAGCAGCCAAGTGGGGGACATAGATACGCAGTATTTT. The encoded protein is CASSQVGDIDTQYF.

This clonotype was seen repeatedly, ten times or more. The chain employs TRBV5-6 and TRBJ2-2; no definite D call. V lost 0 bases to trimming and J lost 6 bases, with 12 bases between them. The CDR3 length is 15 residues. Germline CDR1 reads SGHDT; CDR2 reads YYEEEE. The CDR3 coding sequence is TGTGCCAGCAGCTTGGAGCCCCGTGGGGCCGGGGAGCTGTTTTTT. This sequence encodes CASSLEPRGAGELFF.

The genes are TRBV20-1 and TRBJ2-1, with 12 bases aligning to TRBD2. CDR1 is DFQATT and CDR2 is SNEGSKA in the germline V gene (reference sequence). The CDR3 is 14 amino acids. The trim removed 1 base at V and 7 bases at J, leaving 2 bases unmatched. CDR3 sequence reads: CSARGLAGENEQFF. Written as DNA, the CDR3 is TGCAGTGCTAGAGGACTAGCGGGAGAAAATGAGCAGTTCTTC.

This clonotype has a count of ten or more. V and J are TRBV25-1 and TRBJ1-4; 8 positions agree with TRBD1. Germline V gives CDR1 MGHDK, CDR2 SYGVNS. This CDR3 has 14 amino acids. The V and J ends lost 2 bases and 5 bases, in that order; junction bases with no gene match: 1. CDR3 residues: CASSEDRGNEKLFF. The CDR3 coding sequence is TGTGCCAGCAGTGAAGACAGGGGCAATGAAAAACTGTTTTTT.

In this sample, this clonotype turned up a few times. A much bigger clone sits one base away, suggesting this may be a read error. The rearrangement joins TRBV29-1 to TRBJ2-2; D is undetermined. V lost 7 bases, J lost 1 base, and 13 bases lay in between. The CDR3 has 14 residues. The germline V gene has CDR1 SQVTM and CDR2 ANQGSEA. CDR3 sequence: CSATLPRNTGELFF. DNA for the CDR3: TGCAGCGCTACTTTACCGCGGAACACCGGGGAGCTGTTTTTT.

The table lists this clonotype with a few counts. The chain couples TRBV4-1 to TRBJ1-4; possible D gene TRBD1, 6 bases. Trimming removed 4 bases at V and 0 bases at J, with 12 bases between. Germline lookup yields CDR1 MGHRA and CDR2 YSYEKL. The CDR3 sequence is 16 residues long. CDR3 bases: TGCGCCAGCAGCCGCACAGGGTCTACAACTAATGAAAAACTGTTTTTT. As protein: CASSRTGSTTNEKLFF.

The chain uses TRBV20-1 and TRBJ2-1, with a possible D match to TRBD2 (5 bases). V was clipped by 3 bases and J by 0 bases, with 18 bases between them. Germline V gene sequence: CDR1 DFQATT, CDR2 SNEGSKA (reference sequence). There are 17 residues in the CDR3. The CDR3 is CSARRVLSSSSYNEQFF. As DNA, the CDR3 is TGCAGTGCTAGGCGGGTTTTAAGCTCGAGCTCCTACAATGAGCAGTTCTTC.